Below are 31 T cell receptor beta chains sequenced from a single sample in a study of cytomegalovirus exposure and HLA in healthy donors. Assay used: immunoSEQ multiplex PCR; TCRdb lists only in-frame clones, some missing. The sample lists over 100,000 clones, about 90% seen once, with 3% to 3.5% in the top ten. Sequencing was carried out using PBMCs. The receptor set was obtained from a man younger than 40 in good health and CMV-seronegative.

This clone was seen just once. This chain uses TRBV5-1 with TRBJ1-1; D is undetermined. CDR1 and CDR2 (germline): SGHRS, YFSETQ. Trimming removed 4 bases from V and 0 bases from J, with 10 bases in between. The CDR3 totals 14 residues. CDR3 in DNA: TGCGCCAGCAGCGTCGGGTCATTGAACACTGAAGCTTTCTTT. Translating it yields CASSVGSLNTEAFF. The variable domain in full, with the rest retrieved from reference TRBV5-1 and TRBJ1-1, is KAGVTQTPRYLIKTRGQQVTLSCSPISGHRSVSWYQQTPGQGLQFLFEYFSETQRNKGNFPGRFSGRQFSNSRSEMNVSTLELGDSALYLCASSVGSLNTEAFFGQGTRLTVV.

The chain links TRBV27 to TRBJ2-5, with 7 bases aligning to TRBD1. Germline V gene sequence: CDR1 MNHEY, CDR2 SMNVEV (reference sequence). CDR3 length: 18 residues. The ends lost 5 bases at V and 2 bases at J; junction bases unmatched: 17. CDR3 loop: CASSLAGTQGTAQETQYF. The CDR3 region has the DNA TGTGCCAGCAGTCTCGCCGGGACCCAAGGGACAGCACAAGAGACCCAGTACTTC.

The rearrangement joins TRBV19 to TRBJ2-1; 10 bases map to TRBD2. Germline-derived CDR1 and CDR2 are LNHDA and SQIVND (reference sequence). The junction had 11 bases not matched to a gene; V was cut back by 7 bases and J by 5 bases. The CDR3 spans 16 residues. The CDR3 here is CASTPSLAGLHNEQFF. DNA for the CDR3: TGTGCCAGTACCCCCTCACTAGCGGGGCTGCACAATGAGCAGTTCTTC.

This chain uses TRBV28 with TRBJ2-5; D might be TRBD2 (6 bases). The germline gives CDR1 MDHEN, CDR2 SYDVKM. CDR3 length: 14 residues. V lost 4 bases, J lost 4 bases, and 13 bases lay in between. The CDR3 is CASSSLALRETQYF. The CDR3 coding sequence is TGTGCCAGCAGTTCACTAGCCCTCAGAGAGACCCAGTACTTC.

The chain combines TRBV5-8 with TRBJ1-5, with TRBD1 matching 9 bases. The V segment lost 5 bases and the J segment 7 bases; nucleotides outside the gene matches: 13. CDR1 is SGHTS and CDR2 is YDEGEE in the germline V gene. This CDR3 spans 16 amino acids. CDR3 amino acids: CASSFITGGVLQPQHF. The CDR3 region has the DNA TGTGCCAGCAGTTTCATTACAGGGGGCGTTTTGCAGCCCCAGCATTTT.

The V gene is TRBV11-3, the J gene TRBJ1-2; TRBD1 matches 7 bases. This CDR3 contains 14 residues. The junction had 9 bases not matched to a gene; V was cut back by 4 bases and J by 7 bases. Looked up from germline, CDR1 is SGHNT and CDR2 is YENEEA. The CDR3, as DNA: TGTGCCAGCAGCTCTAGGGGGCCTATCTGTGGCTACACCTTC. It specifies CASSSRGPICGYTF.

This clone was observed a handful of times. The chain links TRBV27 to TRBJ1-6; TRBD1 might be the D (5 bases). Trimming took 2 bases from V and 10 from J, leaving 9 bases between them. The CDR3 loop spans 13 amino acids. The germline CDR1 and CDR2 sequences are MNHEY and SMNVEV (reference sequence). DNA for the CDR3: TGTGCCAGCAGTTTAGGGACTTTCTCACCCCTCCACTTT. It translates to CASSLGTFSPLHF.

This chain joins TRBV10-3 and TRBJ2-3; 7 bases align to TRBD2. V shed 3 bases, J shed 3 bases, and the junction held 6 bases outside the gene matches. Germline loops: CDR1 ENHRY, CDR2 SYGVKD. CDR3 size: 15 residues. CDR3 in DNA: TGTGCCATCAGTGATGCGGGGGACCCGACAGATACGCAGTATTTT. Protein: CAISDAGDPTDTQYF.

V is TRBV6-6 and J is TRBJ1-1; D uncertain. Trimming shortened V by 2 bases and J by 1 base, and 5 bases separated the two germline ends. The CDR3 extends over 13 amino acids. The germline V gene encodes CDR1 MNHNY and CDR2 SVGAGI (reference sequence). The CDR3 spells CASSYEQNTEAFF. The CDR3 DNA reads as TGTGCCAGCAGTTACGAACAGAACACTGAAGCTTTCTTT.

CDR3 in amino acids: CASSESGNNQETQYF. CDR3 sequence (DNA): TGTGCCAGCAGTGAATCGGGAAACAACCAAGAGACCCAGTACTTC. The V gene is TRBV2, the J gene TRBJ2-5; TRBD2 is a possible D gene (5 bases). This CDR3 is 15 amino acids long. Trimming took off 2 bases at V and 0 bases at J, with 10 bases between the two ends. Germline V gene lookup returns CDR1 SNHLY and CDR2 FYNNEI. The complete variable domain, with remaining parts taken from reference TRBV2 and TRBJ2-5, reads EPEVTQTPSHQVTQMGQEVILRCVPISNHLYFYWYRQILGQKVEFLVSFYNNEISEKSEIFDDQFSVERPDGSNFTLKIRSTKLEDSAMYFCASSESGNNQETQYFGPGTRLLVL.

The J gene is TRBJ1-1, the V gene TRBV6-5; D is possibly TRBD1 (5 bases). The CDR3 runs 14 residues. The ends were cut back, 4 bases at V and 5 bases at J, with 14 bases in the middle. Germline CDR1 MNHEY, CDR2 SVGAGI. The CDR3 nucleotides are TGTGCCAGCAGTTGGAACGGCGGGGGGACTGAAGCTTTCTTT. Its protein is CASSWNGGGTEAFF.

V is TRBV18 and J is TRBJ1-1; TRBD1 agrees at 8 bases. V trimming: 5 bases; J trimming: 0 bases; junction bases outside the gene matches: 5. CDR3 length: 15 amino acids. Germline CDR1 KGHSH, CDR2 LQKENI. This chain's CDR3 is CASSTDRAMNTEAFF. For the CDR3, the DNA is TGTGCCAGCTCAACGGACAGGGCTATGAACACTGAAGCTTTCTTT.

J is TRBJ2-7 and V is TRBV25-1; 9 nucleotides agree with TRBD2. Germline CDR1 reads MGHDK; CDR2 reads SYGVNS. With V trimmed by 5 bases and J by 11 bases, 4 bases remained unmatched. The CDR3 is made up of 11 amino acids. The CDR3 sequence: CASSSGGGEYF. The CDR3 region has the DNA TGTGCCAGCAGTAGCGGCGGGGGGGAGTACTTC.

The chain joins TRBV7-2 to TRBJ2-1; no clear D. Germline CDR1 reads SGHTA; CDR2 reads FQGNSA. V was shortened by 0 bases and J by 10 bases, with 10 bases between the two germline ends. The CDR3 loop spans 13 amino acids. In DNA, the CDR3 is TGTGCCAGCAGCTTAGCTAGCCCCTTGGAGCAGTTCTTC. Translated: CASSLASPLEQFF.

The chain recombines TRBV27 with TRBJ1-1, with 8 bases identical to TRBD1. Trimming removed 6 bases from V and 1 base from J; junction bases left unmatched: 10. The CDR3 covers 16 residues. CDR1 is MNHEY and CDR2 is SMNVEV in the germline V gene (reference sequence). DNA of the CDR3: TGTGCCAGCAGCTCGAGAGGACAGGGTAAGAACACTGAAGCTTTCTTT. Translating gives CASSSRGQGKNTEAFF.

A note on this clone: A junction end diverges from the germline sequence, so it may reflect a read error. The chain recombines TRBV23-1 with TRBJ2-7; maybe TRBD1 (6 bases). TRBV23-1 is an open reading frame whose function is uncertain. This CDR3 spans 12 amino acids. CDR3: CASSVPGTLRNF. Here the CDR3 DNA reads TGCGCCAGCAGTGTCCCCGGGACATTGAGGAACTTC.

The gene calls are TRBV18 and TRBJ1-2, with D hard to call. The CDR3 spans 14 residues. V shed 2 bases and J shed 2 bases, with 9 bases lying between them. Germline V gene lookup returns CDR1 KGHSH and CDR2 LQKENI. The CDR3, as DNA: TGTGCCAGCTCACCAGCCACAGCCAACTATGGCTACACCTTC. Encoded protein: CASSPATANYGYTF.

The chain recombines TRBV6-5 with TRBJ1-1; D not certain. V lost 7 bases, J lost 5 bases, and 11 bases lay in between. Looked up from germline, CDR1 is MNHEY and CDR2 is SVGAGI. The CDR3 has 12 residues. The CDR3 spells CASNDGVTEAFF. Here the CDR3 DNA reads TGTGCCAGCAATGACGGGGTAACTGAAGCTTTCTTT.

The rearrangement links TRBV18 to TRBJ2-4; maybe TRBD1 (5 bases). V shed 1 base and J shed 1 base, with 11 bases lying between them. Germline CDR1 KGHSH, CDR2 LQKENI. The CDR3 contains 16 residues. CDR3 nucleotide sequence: TGTGCCAGCTCACCACTAGGGGTTGGGGCCAAAAACATTCAGTACTTC. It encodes CASSPLGVGAKNIQYF.

CDR3 in amino acids: CASSLDRLNTEAFF. The CDR3 bases are TGTGCCAGCAGCTTAGACAGATTGAACACTGAAGCTTTCTTT. The chain has TRBV11-3 and TRBJ1-1; D is undetermined. CDR1 SGHNT and CDR2 YENEEA come from the germline V gene. The CDR3 runs to 14 residues. V was pared by 0 bases and J by 0 bases, with 5 bases between.

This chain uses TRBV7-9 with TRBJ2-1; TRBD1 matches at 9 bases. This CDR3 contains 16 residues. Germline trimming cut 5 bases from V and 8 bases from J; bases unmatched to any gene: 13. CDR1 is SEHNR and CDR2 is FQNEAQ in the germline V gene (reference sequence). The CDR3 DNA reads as TGTGCCAGCAGCCTCAACCGGGACAGGGCTGAAGATGAGCAGTTCTTC. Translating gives CASSLNRDRAEDEQFF.

DNA for the CDR3: TGTGCCAGCAGCGGGACAGGGGGCTACGAGCAGTACTTC. Translated, it gives CASSGTGGYEQYF. V and J are TRBV2 and TRBJ2-7; 11 nucleotides line up with TRBD1. The germline CDR1 and CDR2 sequences are SNHLY and FYNNEI. The CDR3 spans 13 residues. V shed 6 bases and J 3 bases; nucleotides not matched to a gene: 1.

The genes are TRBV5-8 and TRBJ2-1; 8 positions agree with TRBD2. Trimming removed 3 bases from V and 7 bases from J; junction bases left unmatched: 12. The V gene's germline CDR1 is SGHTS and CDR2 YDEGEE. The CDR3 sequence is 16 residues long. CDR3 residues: CASSWGQLAAWNEQFF. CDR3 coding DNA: TGTGCCAGCAGCTGGGGGCAACTAGCGGCTTGGAATGAGCAGTTCTTC.

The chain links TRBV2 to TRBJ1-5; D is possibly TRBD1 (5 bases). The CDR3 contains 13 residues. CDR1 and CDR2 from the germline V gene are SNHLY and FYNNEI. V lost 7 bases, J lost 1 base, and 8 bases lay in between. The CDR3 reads CASTRESNQPQHF. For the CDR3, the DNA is TGTGCCAGCACCAGGGAAAGCAATCAGCCCCAGCATTTT. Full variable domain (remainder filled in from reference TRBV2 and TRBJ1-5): EPEVTQTPSHQVTQMGQEVILRCVPISNHLYFYWYRQILGQKVEFLVSFYNNEISEKSEIFDDQFSVERPDGSNFTLKIRSTKLEDSAMYFCASTRESNQPQHFGDGTRLSIL.

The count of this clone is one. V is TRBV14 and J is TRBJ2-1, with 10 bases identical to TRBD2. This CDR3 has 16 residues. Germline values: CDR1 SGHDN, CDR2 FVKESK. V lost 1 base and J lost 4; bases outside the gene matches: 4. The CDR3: CASSQVAGGVYNEQFF. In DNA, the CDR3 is TGTGCCAGCAGCCAAGTAGCGGGGGGCGTTTACAATGAGCAGTTCTTC. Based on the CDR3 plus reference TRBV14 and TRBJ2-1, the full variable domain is EAGVTQFPSHSVIEKGQTVTLRCDPISGHDNLYWYRRVMGKEIKFLLHFVKESKQDESGMPNNRFLAERTGGTYSTLKVQPAELEDSGVYFCASSQVAGGVYNEQFFGPGTRLTVL.

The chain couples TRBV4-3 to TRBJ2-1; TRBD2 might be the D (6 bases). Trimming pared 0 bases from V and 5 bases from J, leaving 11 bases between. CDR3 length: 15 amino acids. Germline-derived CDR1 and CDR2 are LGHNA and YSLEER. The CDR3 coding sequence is TGCGCCAGCAGCCAAGATATGGGACTGGACAATGAGCAGTTCTTC. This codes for CASSQDMGLDNEQFF.

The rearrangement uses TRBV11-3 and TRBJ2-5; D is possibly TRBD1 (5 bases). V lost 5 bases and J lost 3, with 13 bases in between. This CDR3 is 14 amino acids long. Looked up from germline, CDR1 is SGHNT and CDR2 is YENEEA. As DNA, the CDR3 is TGTGCCAGCAGCCTTTCTGAAGGGGAAGAGACCCAGTACTTC. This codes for CASSLSEGEETQYF.

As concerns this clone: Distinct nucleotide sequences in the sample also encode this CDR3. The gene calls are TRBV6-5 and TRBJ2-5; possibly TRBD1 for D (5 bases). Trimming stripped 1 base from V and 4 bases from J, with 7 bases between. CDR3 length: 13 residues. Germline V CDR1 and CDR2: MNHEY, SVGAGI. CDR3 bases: TGTGCCAGCAGTTACTTTAGGGGAGAGACCCAGTACTTC. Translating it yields CASSYFRGETQYF.

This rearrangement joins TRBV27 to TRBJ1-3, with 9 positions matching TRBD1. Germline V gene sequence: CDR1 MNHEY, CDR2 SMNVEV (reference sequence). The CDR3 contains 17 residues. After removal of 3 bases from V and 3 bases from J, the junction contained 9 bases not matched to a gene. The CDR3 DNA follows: TGTGCCAGCAGTTTTAATGGCCCGGGACAGGGTGGAAACACCATATATTTT. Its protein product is CASSFNGPGQGGNTIYF.

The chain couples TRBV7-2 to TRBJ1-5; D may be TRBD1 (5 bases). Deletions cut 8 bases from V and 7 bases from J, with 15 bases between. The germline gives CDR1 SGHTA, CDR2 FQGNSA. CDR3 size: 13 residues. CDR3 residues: CASWGGGQQPQHF. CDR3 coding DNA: TGTGCCAGCTGGGGGGGAGGGCAACAGCCCCAGCATTTT.

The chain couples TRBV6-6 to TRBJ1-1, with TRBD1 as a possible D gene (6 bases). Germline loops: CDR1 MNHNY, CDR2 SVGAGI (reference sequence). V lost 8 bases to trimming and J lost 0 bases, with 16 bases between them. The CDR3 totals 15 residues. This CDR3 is CASLPDRTLNTEAFF. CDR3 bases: TGTGCCAGCCTACCGGACAGAACCTTGAACACTGAAGCTTTCTTT.